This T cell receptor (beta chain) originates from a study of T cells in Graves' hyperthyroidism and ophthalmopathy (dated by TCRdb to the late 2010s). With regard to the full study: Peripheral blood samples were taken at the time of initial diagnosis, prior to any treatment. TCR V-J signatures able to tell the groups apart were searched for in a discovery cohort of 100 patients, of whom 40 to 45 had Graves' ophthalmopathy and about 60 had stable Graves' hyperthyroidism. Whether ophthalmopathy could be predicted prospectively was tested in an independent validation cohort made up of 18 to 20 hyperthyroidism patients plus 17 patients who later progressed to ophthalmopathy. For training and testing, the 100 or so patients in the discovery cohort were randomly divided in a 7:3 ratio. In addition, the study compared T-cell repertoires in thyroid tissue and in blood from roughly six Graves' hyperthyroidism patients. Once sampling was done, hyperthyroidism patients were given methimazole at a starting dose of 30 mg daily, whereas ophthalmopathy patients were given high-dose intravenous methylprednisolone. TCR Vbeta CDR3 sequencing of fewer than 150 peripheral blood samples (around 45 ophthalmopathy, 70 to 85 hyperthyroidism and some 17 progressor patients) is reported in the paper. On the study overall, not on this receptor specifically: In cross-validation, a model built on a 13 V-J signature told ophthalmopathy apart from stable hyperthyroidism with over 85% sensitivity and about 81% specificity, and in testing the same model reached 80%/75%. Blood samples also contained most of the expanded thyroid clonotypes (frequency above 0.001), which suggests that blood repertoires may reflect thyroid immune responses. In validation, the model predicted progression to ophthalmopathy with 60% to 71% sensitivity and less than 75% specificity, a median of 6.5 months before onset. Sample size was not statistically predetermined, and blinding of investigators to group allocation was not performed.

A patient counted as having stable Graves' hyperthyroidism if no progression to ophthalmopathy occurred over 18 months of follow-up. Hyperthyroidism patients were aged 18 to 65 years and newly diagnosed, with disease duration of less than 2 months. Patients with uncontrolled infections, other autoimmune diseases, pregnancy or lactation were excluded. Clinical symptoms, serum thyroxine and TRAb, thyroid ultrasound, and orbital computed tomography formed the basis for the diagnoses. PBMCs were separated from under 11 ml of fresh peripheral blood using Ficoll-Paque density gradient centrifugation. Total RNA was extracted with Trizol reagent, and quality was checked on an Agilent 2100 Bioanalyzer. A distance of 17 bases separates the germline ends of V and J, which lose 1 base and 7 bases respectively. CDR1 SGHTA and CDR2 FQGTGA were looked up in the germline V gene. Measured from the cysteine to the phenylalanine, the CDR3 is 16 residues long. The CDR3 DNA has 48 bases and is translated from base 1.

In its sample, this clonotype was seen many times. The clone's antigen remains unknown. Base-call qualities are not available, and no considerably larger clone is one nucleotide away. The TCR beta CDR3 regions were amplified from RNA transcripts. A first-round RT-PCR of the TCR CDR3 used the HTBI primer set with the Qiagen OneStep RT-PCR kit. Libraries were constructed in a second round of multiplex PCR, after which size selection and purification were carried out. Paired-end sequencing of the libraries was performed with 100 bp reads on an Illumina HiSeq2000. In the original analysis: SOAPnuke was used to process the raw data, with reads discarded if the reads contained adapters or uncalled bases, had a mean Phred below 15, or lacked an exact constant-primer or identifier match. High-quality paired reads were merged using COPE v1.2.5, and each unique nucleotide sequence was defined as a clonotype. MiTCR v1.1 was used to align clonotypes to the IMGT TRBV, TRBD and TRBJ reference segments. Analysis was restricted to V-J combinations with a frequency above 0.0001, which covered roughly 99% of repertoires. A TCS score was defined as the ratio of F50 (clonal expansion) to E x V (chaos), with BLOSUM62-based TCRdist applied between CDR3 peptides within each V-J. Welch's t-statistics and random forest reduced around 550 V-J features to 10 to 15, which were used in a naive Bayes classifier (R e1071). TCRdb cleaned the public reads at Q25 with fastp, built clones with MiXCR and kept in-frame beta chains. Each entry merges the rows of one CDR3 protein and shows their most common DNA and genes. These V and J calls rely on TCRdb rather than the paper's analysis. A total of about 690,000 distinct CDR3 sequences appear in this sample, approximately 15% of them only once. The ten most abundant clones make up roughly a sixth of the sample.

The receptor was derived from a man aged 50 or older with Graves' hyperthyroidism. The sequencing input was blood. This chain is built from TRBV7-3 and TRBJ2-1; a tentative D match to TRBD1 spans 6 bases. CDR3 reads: CASSLMGAGRGNEQFF. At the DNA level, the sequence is TGTGCCAGCAGCTTAATGGGGGCAGGCCGCGGGAATGAGCAGTTCTTC.